This T cell receptor (beta chain) was identified in a study of T cells in Graves' hyperthyroidism and ophthalmopathy. The germline V gene encodes CDR1 DFQATT and CDR2 SNEGSKA (reference sequence). This CDR3 contains 14 residues. V gave up 0 bases and J gave up 5 bases, with 13 bases separating them. Amplified TCR beta CDR3 regions derived from RNA transcripts. During a first-round RT-PCR of the TCR CDR3, the HTBI primer set was used. TCRdb re-derived calls from the multiplex PCR reads in MiXCR, one entry per CDR3 protein. The data hold about 59,000 distinct CDR3 sequences, with about 53% observed a single time. The study excluded patients with uncontrolled infection, other autoimmune disease, pregnancy or lactation. This clonotype was seen many times.

The chain carries TRBV20-1 and TRBJ1-2, with D hard to call. Input material: blood. This sequence was found in a woman between 55 and 75 years old with Graves' ophthalmopathy. CDR3: CSARDPARVYGYTF. The CDR3 region has the DNA TGCAGTGCTAGAGACCCGGCGAGGGTATATGGCTACACCTTC.